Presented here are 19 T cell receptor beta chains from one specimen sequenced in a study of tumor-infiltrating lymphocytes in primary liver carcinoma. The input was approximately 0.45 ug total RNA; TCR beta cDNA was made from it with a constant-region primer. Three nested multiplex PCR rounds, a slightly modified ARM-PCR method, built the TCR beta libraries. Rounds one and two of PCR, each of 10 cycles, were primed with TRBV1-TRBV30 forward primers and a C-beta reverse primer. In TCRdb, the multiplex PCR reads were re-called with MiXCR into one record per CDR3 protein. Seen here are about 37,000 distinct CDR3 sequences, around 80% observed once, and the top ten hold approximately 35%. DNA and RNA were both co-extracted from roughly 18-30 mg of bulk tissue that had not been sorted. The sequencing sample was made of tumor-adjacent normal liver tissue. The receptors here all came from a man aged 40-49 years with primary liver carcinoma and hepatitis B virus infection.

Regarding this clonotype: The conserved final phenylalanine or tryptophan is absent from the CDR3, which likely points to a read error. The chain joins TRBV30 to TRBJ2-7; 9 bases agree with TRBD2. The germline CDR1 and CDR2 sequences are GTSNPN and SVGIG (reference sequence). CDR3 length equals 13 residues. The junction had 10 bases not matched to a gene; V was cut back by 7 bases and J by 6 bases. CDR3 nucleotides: TGTGCCTCCAGCGGGGGGCACCTCTCCGAGCAGTACATC. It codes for CASSGGHLSEQYI.

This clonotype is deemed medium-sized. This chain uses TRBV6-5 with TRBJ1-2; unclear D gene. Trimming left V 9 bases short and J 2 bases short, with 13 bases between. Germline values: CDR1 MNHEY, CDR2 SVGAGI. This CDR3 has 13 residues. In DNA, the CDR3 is TGTGCCAGTAGGGTCGGGGTCAACTATGGCTACACCTTC. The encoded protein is CASRVGVNYGYTF.

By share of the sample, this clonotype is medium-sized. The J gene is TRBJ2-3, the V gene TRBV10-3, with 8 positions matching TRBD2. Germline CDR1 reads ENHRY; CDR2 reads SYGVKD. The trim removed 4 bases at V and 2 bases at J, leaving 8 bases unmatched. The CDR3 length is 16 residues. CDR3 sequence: CAISVWQRELTDTQYF. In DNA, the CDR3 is TGTGCCATCAGTGTCTGGCAGCGGGAGCTCACAGATACGCAGTATTTT.

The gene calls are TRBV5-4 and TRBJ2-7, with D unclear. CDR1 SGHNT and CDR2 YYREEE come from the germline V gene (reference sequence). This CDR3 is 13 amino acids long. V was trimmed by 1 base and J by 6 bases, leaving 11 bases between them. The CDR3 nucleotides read TGTGCCAGCAGCTTGCGATTCGGAGCCGAGCAGTACTTC. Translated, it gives CASSLRFGAEQYF.

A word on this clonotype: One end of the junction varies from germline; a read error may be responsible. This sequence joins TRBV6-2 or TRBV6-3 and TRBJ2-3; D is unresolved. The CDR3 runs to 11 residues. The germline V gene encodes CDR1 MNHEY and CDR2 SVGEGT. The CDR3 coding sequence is TGTGCCGGCAGTCGGGTAGATATGCAGTATTTT. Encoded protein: CAGSRVDMQYF.

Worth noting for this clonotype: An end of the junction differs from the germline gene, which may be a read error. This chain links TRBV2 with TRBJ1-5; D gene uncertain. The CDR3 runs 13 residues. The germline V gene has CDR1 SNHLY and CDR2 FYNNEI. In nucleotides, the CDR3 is TGTGTCAGCAGTGAAGCGCGGCAGCAGCACCAGCATTTT. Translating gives CVSSEARQQHQHF.

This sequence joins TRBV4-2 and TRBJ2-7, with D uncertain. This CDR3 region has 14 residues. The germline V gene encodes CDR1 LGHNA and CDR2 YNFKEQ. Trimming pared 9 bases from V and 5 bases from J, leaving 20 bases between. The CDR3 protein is CASNQLVPEDEQYF. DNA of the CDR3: TGTGCCAGTAACCAACTTGTCCCCGAGGACGAGCAGTACTTC.

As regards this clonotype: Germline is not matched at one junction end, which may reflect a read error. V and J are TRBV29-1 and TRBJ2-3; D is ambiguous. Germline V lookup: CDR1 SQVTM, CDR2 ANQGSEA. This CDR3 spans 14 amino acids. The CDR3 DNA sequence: TGCAGCCTTGACGGAAGTGGGATCGGAGATACGCAGTATTTT. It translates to CSLDGSGIGDTQYF.

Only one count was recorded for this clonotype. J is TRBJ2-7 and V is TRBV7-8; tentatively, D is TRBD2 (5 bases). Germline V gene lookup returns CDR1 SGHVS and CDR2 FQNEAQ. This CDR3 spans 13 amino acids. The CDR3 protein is CANSTDYSYEQYF. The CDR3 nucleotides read TGTGCTAACAGCACCGACTACTCCTACGAGCAGTACTTC.

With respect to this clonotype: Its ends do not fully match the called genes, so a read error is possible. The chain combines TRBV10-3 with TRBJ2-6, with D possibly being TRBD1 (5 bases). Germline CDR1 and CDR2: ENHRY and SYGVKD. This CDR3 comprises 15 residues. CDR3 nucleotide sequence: TGTGCCATCAGTGAGGGTATCTCTGGGGCCAACGTCCCGACTTTC. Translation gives CAISEGISGANVPTF.

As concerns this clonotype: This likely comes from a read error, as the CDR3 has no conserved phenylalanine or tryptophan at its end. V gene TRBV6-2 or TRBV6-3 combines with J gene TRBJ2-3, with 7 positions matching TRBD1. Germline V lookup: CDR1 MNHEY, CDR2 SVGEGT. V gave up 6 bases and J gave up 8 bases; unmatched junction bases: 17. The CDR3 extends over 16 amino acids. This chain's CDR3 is CASSPRRTATGLTQYV. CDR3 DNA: TGTGCCAGCAGCCCTCGACGCACGGCGACAGGGCTTACGCAGTATGTT.

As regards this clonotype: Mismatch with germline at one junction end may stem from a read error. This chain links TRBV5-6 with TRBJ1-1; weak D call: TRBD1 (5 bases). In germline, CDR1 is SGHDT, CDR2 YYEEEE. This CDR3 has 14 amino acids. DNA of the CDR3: TGTTCCAGCAGCCTTTGGGGGGAAGGCACTGAGGCTTTCTTT. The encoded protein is CSSSLWGEGTEAFF.

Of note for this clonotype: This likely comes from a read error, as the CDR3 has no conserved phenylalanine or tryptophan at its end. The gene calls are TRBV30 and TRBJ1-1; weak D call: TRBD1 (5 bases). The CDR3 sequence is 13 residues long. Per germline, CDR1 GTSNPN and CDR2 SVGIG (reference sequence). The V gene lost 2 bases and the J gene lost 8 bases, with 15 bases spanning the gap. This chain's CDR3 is CAWSPMGWGEAFS. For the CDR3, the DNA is TGTGCCTGGAGTCCCATGGGGTGGGGGGAAGCTTTCTCT.

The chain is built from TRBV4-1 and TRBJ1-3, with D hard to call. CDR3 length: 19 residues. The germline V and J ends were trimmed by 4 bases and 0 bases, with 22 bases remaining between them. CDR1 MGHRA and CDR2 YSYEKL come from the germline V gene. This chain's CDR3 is CASSLYVRVRIISGNTIYF. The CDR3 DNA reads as TGCGCCAGCAGCCTGTATGTCCGCGTCAGAATCATCTCTGGAAACACCATATATTTT.

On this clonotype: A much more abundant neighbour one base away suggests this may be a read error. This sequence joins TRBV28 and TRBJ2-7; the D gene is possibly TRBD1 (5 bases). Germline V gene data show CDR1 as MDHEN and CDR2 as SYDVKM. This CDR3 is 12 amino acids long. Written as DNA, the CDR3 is TGTGTCACCACCATAGGGGCCTACGAGCAGTACTTC. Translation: CVTTIGAYEQYF.

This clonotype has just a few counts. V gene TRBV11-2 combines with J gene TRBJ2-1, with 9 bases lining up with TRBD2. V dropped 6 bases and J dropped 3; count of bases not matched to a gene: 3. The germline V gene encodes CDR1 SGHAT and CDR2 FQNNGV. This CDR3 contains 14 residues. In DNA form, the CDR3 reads TGTGCCAGCAGTACTAGCGGGTTCTACAATGAGCAGTTCTTC. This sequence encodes CASSTSGFYNEQFF.

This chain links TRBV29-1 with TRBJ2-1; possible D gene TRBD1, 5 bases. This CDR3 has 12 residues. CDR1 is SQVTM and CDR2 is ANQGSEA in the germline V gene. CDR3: CKVEVGVNEQFF. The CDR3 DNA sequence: TGCAAGGTCGAAGTAGGGGTCAATGAGCAGTTCTTC.

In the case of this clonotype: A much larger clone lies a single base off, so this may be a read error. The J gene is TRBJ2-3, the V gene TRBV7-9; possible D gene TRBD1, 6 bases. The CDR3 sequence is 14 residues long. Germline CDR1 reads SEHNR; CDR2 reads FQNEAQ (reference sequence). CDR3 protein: CANSSPQGADTQYF. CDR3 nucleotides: TGTGCCAACAGCTCACCACAGGGTGCAGATACGCAGTATTTT.

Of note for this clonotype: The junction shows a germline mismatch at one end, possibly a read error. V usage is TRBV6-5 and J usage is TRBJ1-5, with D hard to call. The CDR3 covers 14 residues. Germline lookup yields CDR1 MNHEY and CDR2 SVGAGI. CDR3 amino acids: CASGLTARGQPQQF. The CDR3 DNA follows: TGTGCCAGCGGCCTGACTGCCCGAGGGCAGCCCCAGCAATTT.